These 32 T cell receptor beta chains were all obtained from the same sample, sequenced in a study of shared clonotypes between healthy human individuals. Sequenced by immunoSEQ multiplex PCR; TCRdb stores in-frame clones only, minus some. The table lists about 2.4 million clones, more than 90% of them singletons. Sequenced: naive CD4+ T cells sorted from blood. This sample's subset: CD45RA+ positively selected. The source of these receptors is a young man in good health.

The chain uses TRBV7-9 and TRBJ1-4, with 12 positions matching TRBD1. The junction had 8 bases not matched to a gene; V was cut back by 3 bases and J by 6 bases. The germline V gene encodes CDR1 SEHNR and CDR2 FQNEAQ (reference sequence). The CDR3 has 17 residues. Written as DNA, the CDR3 is TGTGCCAGCAGCTTCACCGGGACAGGGGGCGGGGATGAAAAACTGTTTTTT. Residues: CASSFTGTGGGDEKLFF.

The gene calls are TRBV5-1 and TRBJ2-2; 7 bases are shared with TRBD2. Per the germline V gene, CDR1 is SGHRS and CDR2 is YFSETQ. V was clipped by 4 bases and J by 5 bases; unmatched bases: 5. The CDR3 loop spans 14 amino acids. In DNA, the CDR3 is TGCGCCAGCAGCCTCGGACTAGTGACCGGGGAGCTGTTTTTT. Residues: CASSLGLVTGELFF.

There are a few counts of this clone. The V call is TRBV28, the J call TRBJ1-5; D not resolved. This CDR3 is 15 amino acids long. Trimming took 2 bases from V and 1 from J, leaving 9 bases between them. The germline CDR1 and CDR2 sequences are MDHEN and SYDVKM. The CDR3 protein is CASSLRVRSNQPQHF. CDR3 coding DNA: TGTGCCAGCAGTTTAAGGGTACGGAGCAATCAGCCCCAGCATTTT.

The rearrangement links TRBV10-3 to TRBJ2-7; D call uncertain. The germline V and J ends were trimmed by 6 bases and 3 bases, with 18 bases remaining between them. This CDR3 is 15 amino acids long. Germline lookup yields CDR1 ENHRY and CDR2 SYGVKD. Here the CDR3 DNA reads TGTGCCATCAGAGACACCACCGTTAGTCTCTACGAGCAGTACTTC. Protein: CAIRDTTVSLYEQYF.

The chain recombines TRBV6-1 with TRBJ2-3; D gene uncertain. Trimming shortened V by 7 bases and J by 0 bases, and 14 bases separated the two germline ends. Per the germline V gene, CDR1 is MNHNS and CDR2 is SASEGT. The CDR3 totals 15 residues. CDR3 region: CASNSRPASTDTQYF. The DNA for the CDR3 is TGTGCCAGCAATAGCAGACCCGCTAGCACAGATACGCAGTATTTT.

The gene calls are TRBV25-1 and TRBJ1-2; 7 bases are a match to TRBD1. The CDR3 has 12 amino acids. Trimming took 6 bases from V and 6 from J; bases not matched to a gene: 4. Per the germline V gene, CDR1 is MGHDK and CDR2 is SYGVNS. The CDR3 protein is CASSFRGDGYTF. As DNA, the CDR3 is TGTGCCAGCAGCTTCAGGGGGGATGGCTACACCTTC.

As to this clone: Other DNA sequences within the sample encode an identical CDR3. The chain combines TRBV18 with TRBJ2-5; D unclear. V was pared by 3 bases and J by 2 bases, with 4 bases between. The CDR3 is made up of 12 amino acids. Germline assignment: CDR1 KGHSH and CDR2 LQKENI. This chain's CDR3 is CASSPTQETQYF. The CDR3 DNA reads as TGTGCCAGCTCACCGACACAAGAGACCCAGTACTTC.

CDR3 in amino acids: CASIGTSGSKYF. The CDR3 DNA reads TGTGCCAGCATCGGGACCTCCGGATCTAAGTACTTC. This chain uses TRBV6-1 with TRBJ2-7, with D perhaps TRBD1 or TRBD2 (5 bases each). Trimming stripped 7 bases from V and 11 bases from J, with 18 bases between. Germline-derived CDR1 and CDR2 are MNHNS and SASEGT. The CDR3 runs to 12 residues.

This chain uses TRBV7-2 with TRBJ1-6; D gene ambiguous. V was clipped by 5 bases and J by 6 bases, with 14 bases between them. The CDR3 consists of 15 residues. The germline CDR1 and CDR2 sequences are SGHTA and FQGNSA. CDR3 bases: TGTGCCAGCAGCCTCGATCTCGGAGGTAATTCACCCCTCCACTTT. Protein sequence: CASSLDLGGNSPLHF. The variable domain in full, with the rest retrieved from reference TRBV7-2 and TRBJ1-6, is GAGVSQSPSNKVTEKGKDVELRCDPISGHTALYWYRQSLGQGLEFLIYFQGNSAPDKSGLPSDRFSAERTGGSVSTLTIQRTQQEDSAVYLCASSLDLGGNSPLHFGNGTRLTVT.

V is TRBV18 and J is TRBJ2-3, with 8 nucleotides matching TRBD1. This CDR3 region has 14 residues. The germline V gene encodes CDR1 KGHSH and CDR2 LQKENI. V lost 7 bases, J lost 5 bases, and 8 bases stayed unmatched. CDR3 sequence reads: CASWQGAERDTQYF. The CDR3, as DNA: TGTGCCAGCTGGCAGGGGGCTGAAAGAGATACGCAGTATTTT.

The CDR3 DNA sequence: TGTGCCAGCTCACACGCGACAGGGGACGGAAACTATGGCTACACCTTC. Its translation is CASSHATGDGNYGYTF. This chain uses TRBV18 with TRBJ1-2, with 8 bases matching TRBD1. J lost 2 bases, V lost 4 bases, and 9 bases had no gene match. Germline CDR1 reads KGHSH; CDR2 reads LQKENI. The CDR3 has 16 residues.

V and J are TRBV19 and TRBJ1-6; the D gene is possibly TRBD1 (5 bases). Deletions cut 6 bases from V and 5 bases from J, with 17 bases between. CDR1 LNHDA and CDR2 SQIVND come from the germline V gene (reference sequence). The CDR3 extends over 16 amino acids. The CDR3 here is CASSRTHSADNSPLHF. As DNA, the CDR3 is TGTGCCAGTAGCCGGACACATTCGGCTGATAATTCACCCCTCCACTTT.

V usage is TRBV30 and J usage is TRBJ2-5; D unclear. The CDR3 loop spans 14 amino acids. Looked up from germline, CDR1 is GTSNPN and CDR2 is SVGIG (reference sequence). Trimming pared 0 bases from V and 9 bases from J, leaving 17 bases between. The chain's CDR3 is CAWSVQRTSVPQYF. The CDR3 DNA is TGTGCCTGGAGTGTACAAAGGACGTCGGTGCCCCAGTACTTC. The full variable domain, rest sourced from reference TRBV30 and TRBJ2-5, is SQTIHQWPATLVQPVGSPLSLECTVEGTSNPNLYWYRQAAGRGLQLLFYSVGIGQISSEVPQNLSASRPQDRQFILSSKKLLLSDSGFYLCAWSVQRTSVPQYFGPGTRLLVL.

The chain recombines TRBV25-1 with TRBJ2-5; 9 bases line up with TRBD1. CDR3 length: 16 amino acids. Germline V lookup: CDR1 MGHDK, CDR2 SYGVNS. J gave up 7 bases and V 4 bases, and 13 bases lay outside the gene matches. The chain's CDR3 is CASSADGTGIVGTQYF. The DNA of the CDR3 is TGTGCCAGCAGTGCCGACGGGACAGGGATCGTGGGGACCCAGTACTTC.

The chain joins TRBV11-2 to TRBJ1-5, with D unclear. The V end was cut by 0 bases, the J end by 6 bases, with 6 bases between. The CDR3 consists of 13 residues. Germline V gives CDR1 SGHAT, CDR2 FQNNGV. The chain's CDR3 is CASSLDPSQPQHF. CDR3 DNA sequence: TGTGCCAGCAGCTTAGATCCGAGTCAGCCCCAGCATTTT.

The chain uses TRBV18 and TRBJ2-3, with TRBD1 as a possible D gene (7 bases). The CDR3 runs 16 residues. The germline V and J ends were trimmed by 3 bases and 5 bases, with 18 bases remaining between them. From germline, CDR1 is KGHSH and CDR2 LQKENI. DNA for the CDR3: TGTGCCAGCTCACCGCGCCTCGGAGGGGGCCTAGATACGCAGTATTTT. Amino acid sequence: CASSPRLGGGLDTQYF.

This sequence joins TRBV5-1 and TRBJ2-1; D unresolved. The CDR3 loop spans 12 amino acids. CDR1 and CDR2 from the germline V gene are SGHRS and YFSETQ. V lost 3 bases and J lost 10, with 11 bases in between. For the CDR3, the DNA is TGCGCCAGCAGCTGGGATACTGGAGAGCAGTTCTTC. Protein sequence: CASSWDTGEQFF.

The chain is built from TRBV10-3 and TRBJ1-1; 10 nucleotides line up with TRBD1. The CDR3 runs 13 residues. The ends lost 6 bases at V and 6 bases at J; junction bases unmatched: 4. Germline-derived CDR1 and CDR2 are ENHRY and SYGVKD. The CDR3 coding sequence is TGTGCCATCAGATTGGGGACAGGGGCTGAAGCTTTCTTT. Amino acids: CAIRLGTGAEAFF.

A few counts support this clone. This CDR3 is also generated by other DNA sequences in the sample. This chain uses TRBV5-1 with TRBJ2-2, with D unclear. Germline lookup yields CDR1 SGHRS and CDR2 YFSETQ. The ends were cut back, 4 bases at V and 1 base at J, with 5 bases in the middle. This CDR3 is built from 13 residues. CDR3 protein: CASSGENTGELFF. The DNA for the CDR3 is TGCGCCAGCAGCGGCGAGAACACCGGGGAGCTGTTTTTT. Complete variable domain (other parts from reference TRBV5-1 and TRBJ2-2): KAGVTQTPRYLIKTRGQQVTLSCSPISGHRSVSWYQQTPGQGLQFLFEYFSETQRNKGNFPGRFSGRQFSNSRSEMNVSTLELGDSALYLCASSGENTGELFFGEGSRLTVL.

The CDR3 sequence: CASSATGTELYEQYF. The DNA for the CDR3 is TGCGCCAGCAGCGCGACCGGGACGGAACTCTACGAGCAGTACTTC. The chain couples TRBV5-1 to TRBJ2-7; D may be TRBD1 or TRBD2 (5 bases each). Per the germline V gene, CDR1 is SGHRS and CDR2 is YFSETQ. This CDR3 is 15 amino acids long. V was shortened by 4 bases and J by 3 bases, with 17 bases between the two germline ends.

This clone came up a few times. The rearrangement uses TRBV30 and TRBJ1-4, with 8 bases lining up with TRBD1. Losses at the gene ends were 3 bases for V and 3 bases for J; bases not matched to a gene: 3. The length of the CDR3 is 14 residues. Per the germline V gene, CDR1 is GTSNPN and CDR2 is SVGIG (reference sequence). The CDR3: CAWRTGASNEKLFF. DNA of the CDR3: TGTGCCTGGAGGACAGGGGCCTCTAATGAAAAACTGTTTTTT.

The CDR3 loop is CAITGVVGTEAFF. DNA of the CDR3: TGTGCCATCACGGGGGTCGTTGGGACTGAAGCTTTCTTT. This rearrangement joins TRBV10-3 to TRBJ1-1; maybe TRBD1 (5 bases). The CDR3 spans 13 residues. From germline, CDR1 is ENHRY and CDR2 SYGVKD. Trimming removed 7 bases at V and 5 bases at J, with 14 bases between.

This clone was counted a single time. Other nucleotide sequences from this sample produce the same CDR3. The J gene is TRBJ1-6, the V gene TRBV5-1; D is possibly TRBD1 (5 bases). The CDR3 spans 14 residues. Germline CDR1 is SGHRS and CDR2 is YFSETQ. V lost 0 bases and J lost 7, with 8 bases in between. Written as DNA, the CDR3 is TGCGCCAGCAGCTTGGGTGACAGCAATTCACCCCTCCACTTT. It yields the protein CASSLGDSNSPLHF.

This clone was counted between two and nine times. The V gene is TRBV5-6, the J gene TRBJ1-1, with D maybe TRBD1 (6 bases). Germline V gene sequence: CDR1 SGHDT, CDR2 YYEEEE. This CDR3 has 14 amino acids. The V and J ends lost 4 bases and 0 bases respectively, with 10 bases between them. CDR3 region: CASSRTGMNTEAFF. CDR3 nucleotide sequence: TGTGCCAGCAGCAGAACAGGGATGAACACTGAAGCTTTCTTT.

This clone was detected a few times. This chain uses TRBV7-2 with TRBJ1-5, with D unresolved. V was pared by 4 bases and J by 5 bases, with 9 bases between. CDR3 length: 13 residues. Germline CDR1 reads SGHTA; CDR2 reads FQGNSA. The CDR3 DNA follows: TGTGCCAGCAGCTGGCGGCTGGATCAGCCCCAGCATTTT. It codes for CASSWRLDQPQHF.

The chain links TRBV7-2 to TRBJ2-7; TRBD1 might be the D (6 bases). Trimming left V 2 bases short and J 5 bases short, with 13 bases between. The CDR3 totals 14 residues. CDR1 SGHTA and CDR2 FQGNSA come from the germline V gene. This CDR3 is CASSLNRDSHEQYF. The CDR3 bases are TGTGCCAGCAGCTTAAACAGGGATTCCCACGAGCAGTACTTC.

The rearrangement links TRBV27 to TRBJ2-1; 12 nucleotides line up with TRBD2. With V trimmed by 1 base and J by 2 bases, 6 bases remained unmatched. The CDR3 has 18 amino acids. Per germline, CDR1 MNHEY and CDR2 SMNVEV (reference sequence). CDR3 DNA: TGTGCCAGCAGTTTATGGACCGGACTAGCGGGACCCTACAATGAGCAGTTCTTC. Protein product: CASSLWTGLAGPYNEQFF.

The rearrangement joins TRBV6-1 to TRBJ2-3, with 7 bases matching TRBD2. Germline trimming cut 1 base from V and 6 bases from J; bases unmatched to any gene: 10. This CDR3 region has 16 residues. Germline values: CDR1 MNHNS, CDR2 SASEGT. The CDR3 DNA reads as TGTGCCAGCAGTGAAGGCCGGGGCGGGGGTCCCGATACGCAGTATTTT. Protein sequence: CASSEGRGGGPDTQYF.

The rearrangement links TRBV18 to TRBJ2-7; 13 nucleotides agree with TRBD2. The CDR3 sequence is 17 residues long. Looked up from germline, CDR1 is KGHSH and CDR2 is LQKENI. Germline trimming cut 3 bases from V and 13 bases from J; bases unmatched to any gene: 18. The CDR3 DNA follows: TGTGCCAGCTCACCGGAGACTGGACTAGCGGGAGATCCTCTGGTTTACTTC. Translating it yields CASSPETGLAGDPLVYF.

In regard to this clone: Other nucleotide sequences from this sample produce the same CDR3. The chain carries TRBV27 and TRBJ1-2; no definite D call. Germline-derived CDR1 and CDR2 are MNHEY and SMNVEV (reference sequence). V was shortened by 3 bases and J by 3 bases, with 8 bases between the two germline ends. This CDR3 has 13 residues. The CDR3 DNA is TGTGCCAGCAGTTTCTCTGGGGACTATGGCTACACCTTC. Protein sequence: CASSFSGDYGYTF.

The chain joins TRBV5-1 to TRBJ1-1; maybe TRBD1 (5 bases). Germline-derived CDR1 and CDR2 are SGHRS and YFSETQ. The germline V and J ends were trimmed by 7 bases and 2 bases, with 15 bases remaining between them. The CDR3 runs 14 residues. CDR3 residues: CASATGTANTEAFF. CDR3 DNA: TGCGCCAGCGCAACCGGGACGGCTAACACTGAAGCTTTCTTT.

The chain carries TRBV2 and TRBJ2-7; D may be TRBD1 (6 bases). Germline V gives CDR1 SNHLY, CDR2 FYNNEI. Trimming stripped 8 bases from V and 0 bases from J, with 14 bases between. This CDR3 is built from 14 residues. The CDR3 spells CASGGTESSYEQYF. In DNA form, the CDR3 reads TGTGCCAGCGGGGGCACGGAGAGCTCCTACGAGCAGTACTTC.